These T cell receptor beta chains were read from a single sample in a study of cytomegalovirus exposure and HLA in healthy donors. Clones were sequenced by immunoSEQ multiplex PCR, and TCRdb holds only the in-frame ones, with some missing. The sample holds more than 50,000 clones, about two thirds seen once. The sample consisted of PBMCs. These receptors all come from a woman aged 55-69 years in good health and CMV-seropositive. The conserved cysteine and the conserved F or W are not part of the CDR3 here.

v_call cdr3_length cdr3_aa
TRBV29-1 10 SVGDRAYEQY
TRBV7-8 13 ASKGEGTGISPLH
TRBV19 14 ASSIGFRGLGGELF
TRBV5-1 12 ASSLGAGGETQY
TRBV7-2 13 ASSFVAGGGETQY
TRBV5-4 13 ASSSGSSGANVLT
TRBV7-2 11 ASSNFFPNEQF
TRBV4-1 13 ASSHPGQGVREQF
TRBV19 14 ASSIPGLLAGSPLH
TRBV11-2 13 ASSLVGGNNQPQH
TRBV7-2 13 ASSPTISRDTEAF
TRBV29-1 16 SVEDPDFFGNPGDEQF
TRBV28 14 ASSLGASGDRETQY
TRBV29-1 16 SVYLAPSDRAGTEKLF
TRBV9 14 ASSVGGTAGNQPQH
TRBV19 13 ASSMTGTGPYEQY
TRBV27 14 ASSLSRLAGLNEQY
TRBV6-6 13 ASTQGGNALSPLH
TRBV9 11 ASSYSGEDTQY
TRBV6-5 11 ASSYRGMNEQY
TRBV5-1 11 ASSLDLGTEAF
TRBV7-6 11 ASSSTRSTEAF
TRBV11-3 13 ASSLGPGEQETQY
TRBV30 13 AWSGEGVGWYWAF
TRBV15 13 ATSRVLQGADEQY
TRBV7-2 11 ASSSRRVGEQY
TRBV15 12 ATRQTGGGEKLF
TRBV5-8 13 ASSLPGVPGNTIY
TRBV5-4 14 ASSPLGGPGNTEAF
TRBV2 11 ASSNRFNSPLH
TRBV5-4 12 ASSLVGLQYEQY
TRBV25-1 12 ASSEQGGGTEAF
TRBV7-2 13 ASSENSQGYYGYT
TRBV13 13 ASSFYTRGTYEQY
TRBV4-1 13 ASSQGTGGFTEAF
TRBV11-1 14 ASSVSQGPPGETQY
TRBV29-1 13 SVAAGWAMNTEAF
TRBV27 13 ASAGGQGASNEQF
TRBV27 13 ASSFRERENSPFH
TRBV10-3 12 ATLRQGSDTEAF
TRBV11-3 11 ASSPQGAGELF
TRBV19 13 ASSGGDWDGYEQY
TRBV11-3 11 ASSQGENSPLH
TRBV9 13 ASSAHTDRGNEAF
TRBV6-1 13 ASILQGQGNTEAF
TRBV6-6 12 ASSPRDNTYEQY
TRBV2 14 ASSDRDRLAKNIQY
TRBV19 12 AALDRTKSYEQY
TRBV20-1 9 SAREGVGYT
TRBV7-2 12 ASSSPWTGGEAF
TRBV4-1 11 ASSPPGDYGYT
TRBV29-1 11 SGRTGVSSEAF
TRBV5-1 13 ASSVGQGGVDTQY
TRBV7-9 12 ASSSTGEKREQY
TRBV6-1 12 ASSEVRGGTEAF